This T cell receptor beta chain was documented in a study of blood T cell repertoires in COVID-19. Study as a whole: Specimens from acute and convalescent COVID-19 originated in the United States, Italy and Spain. T cells, B-cell-depleted T cells, or PBMCs supplied cDNA or gDNA.

The assay was immunoSEQ multiplex PCR, and TCRdb's table has in-frame clones only and misses some. The sample lists roughly 330,000 clones, around 87% occurring once. From germline, CDR1 is SGHNT and CDR2 YYREEE (reference sequence). The CDR3 spans 15 residues. V was pared by 6 bases and J by 8 bases, with 18 bases between. Sequenced: PBMCs or T cells enriched from blood (not recorded which). This sequence was found in a woman under 40 who had recovered from COVID-19. The genes are TRBV5-4 and TRBJ1-6; D may be TRBD1 (5 bases). The CDR3 is CASTPRGSWDSPLHF. The CDR3 DNA reads as TGTGCCAGCACCCCCCGGGGGAGCTGGGATTCACCCCTCCACTTT.